This record looks at one T cell receptor (beta chain) sequence and its context. Its antigen is currently unknown. This sample stems from a study of shared clonotypes between healthy human individuals. For the study at large: Three CD4 naive, three CD4 memory, two CD8 naive and one CD8 memory plate were used per donor.

The CDR3 has 17 residues. Between the trimmed V and J ends, which lost 4 bases and 0 bases, there was a span of 16 bases. Per the germline V gene, CDR1 is SGHNT and CDR2 is YYREEE (reference sequence). Libraries were prepared by immunoSEQ multiplex PCR; TCRdb keeps only in-frame clonotypes and omits some of them. This table has 950,000 to 1,300,000 clones, about 75% appearing once. Broader study findings: Approximately 5% of naive CD4 clonotypes were shared across a handful of donors. Donor scarcity curtailed the genetic and exposure-history diversity represented herein.

The source is a man aged 18 to 30 in good health. V gene TRBV5-4 combines with J gene TRBJ1-4; D might be TRBD1 (6 bases). Specimen: memory CD4+ T cells sorted from blood. Subset of the sample: CD45RA-negative fraction. DNA of the CDR3: TGTGCCAGCAGCCTCTACGAGGGGGTTGCAACTAATGAAAAACTGTTTTTT. It codes for CASSLYEGVATNEKLFF.